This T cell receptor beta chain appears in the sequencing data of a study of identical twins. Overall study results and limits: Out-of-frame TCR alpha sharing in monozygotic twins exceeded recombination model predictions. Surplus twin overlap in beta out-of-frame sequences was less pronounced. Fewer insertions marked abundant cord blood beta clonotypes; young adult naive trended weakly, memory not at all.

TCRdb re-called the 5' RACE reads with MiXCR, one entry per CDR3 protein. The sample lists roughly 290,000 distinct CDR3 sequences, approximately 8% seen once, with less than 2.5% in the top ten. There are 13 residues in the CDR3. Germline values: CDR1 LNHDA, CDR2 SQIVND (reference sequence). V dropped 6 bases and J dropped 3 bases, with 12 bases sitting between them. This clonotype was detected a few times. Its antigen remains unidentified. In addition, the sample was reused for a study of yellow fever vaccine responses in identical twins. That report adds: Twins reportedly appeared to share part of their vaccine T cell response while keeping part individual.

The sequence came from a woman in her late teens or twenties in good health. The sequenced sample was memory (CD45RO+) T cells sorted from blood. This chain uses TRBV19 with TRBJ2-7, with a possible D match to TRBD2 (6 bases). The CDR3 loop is CASSTGLRYEQYF. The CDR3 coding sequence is TGTGCCAGTAGCACGGGACTTCGCTACGAGCAGTACTTC.